The present T cell receptor beta chain was sequenced within a study of blood T cell repertoires in COVID-19. Study-level background: Some COVID-19 samples were acute and others convalescent; all came from the United States, Italy and Spain.

Measured with immunoSEQ multiplex PCR; TCRdb has only the in-frame clones, and not every one. The sample yields 200,000 to 250,000 clones, 86% seen once. V gave up 6 bases and J gave up 10 bases, with 22 bases separating them. CDR1 and CDR2 from the germline V gene are LNHDA and SQIVND (reference sequence). The CDR3 extends over 15 amino acids. This TCR derives from a man older than 75 with acute or convalescent COVID-19. This chain links TRBV19 with TRBJ1-5, with a possible D match to TRBD1 (6 bases). Sequencing was carried out using peripheral blood. The chain's CDR3 is CASSSPPTGNSPQHF. CDR3 nucleotides: TGTGCCAGTAGCTCCCCTCCGACAGGTAACAGCCCCCAGCATTTT.